This T cell receptor beta chain was profiled in a study of OX40 agonist ivuxolimab in advanced cancers. Background on the whole study: Ivuxolimab was an agonistic, fully human IgG2 monoclonal antibody directed against OX40 (CD134), a costimulatory receptor. The paper reports the monotherapy dose-escalation portion (N of about 47 patients) of the phase I ivuxolimab trial. Intravenous ivuxolimab was administered to patients every 2 weeks at six dose levels: 0.01, 0.1, 0.3, 1.5, 3 and 10 mg/kg. Partial responses occurred in three dose-escalation patients, of whom one had hepatocellular carcinoma and two had cutaneous melanoma. Of the roughly 50 dose-escalation patients, hepatocellular carcinoma was present in around 20, melanoma in around 15, renal cell carcinoma in 9 and head and neck cancer in 9. Patients were allowed to have had prior anti-PD-1, anti-PD-L1 or anti-CTLA-4 therapy, and 30% to 40% of the dose-escalation patients had previously received checkpoint inhibitors. The purpose of peripheral TCRbeta sequencing was to test whether ivuxolimab changed TCR sequence diversity and led to clonal T-cell expansion. The dose-escalation cohort was 80% to 90% male with a mean age of about 65 years, ranging from about 23 to 85. Broad study findings and their caveats: Low levels of normalized T-cell clonal expansion were also seen in some nonresponding patients. In partial responders in the 0.1-3.0 mg/kg groups, normalized peripheral clonal expansion was found to be among the lowest, especially among CD8+ T cells. Which antigens the clonally expanded peripheral T cells were specific for was not determined. At doses from 0.1 to 3.0 mg/kg, clonal expansion was seen in both CD4+ and CD8+ blood T cells between baseline and week 6. After ivuxolimab, CD8+ T cells had more expanded clones than CD4+ T cells on average.

Concerning this clone: Its antigen is unknown. No base-level quality is on record; no much larger clone is a single base apart.

Genomic DNA was isolated from the sorted cells so that the TCRbeta CDR3 region could be sequenced. The immunoSEQ Assay was used to sequence the TCRbeta CDR3 regions. Here the immuneACCESS table is served through TCRdb, limited to in-frame sequences with V and J called. Missing clones are a known gap in these copies; in checked studies unresolved V genes cover under half, and the rest lacks a known reason. This sample is represented by roughly 64,000 clones; around 84% of them were singletons. The biggest ten clones account for approximately 5% of the sample. The trial excluded patients who had a history of autoimmune disease or who were on systemic immunosuppression. Peripheral blood for TCR sequencing was collected from all dose cohorts at baseline, on cycle 4 day 1, and on cycle 7 day 1. The samples were drawn from a first-in-human, open-label, multicenter phase I dose-escalation trial of ivuxolimab. Adults with locally advanced or metastatic melanoma, renal cell, hepatocellular, or head and neck squamous cell carcinoma were enrolled in the trial. Before TCR sequencing, CD4+ T cells and CD8+ T cells from peripheral blood were sorted into separate populations.

The junction shows trimming of 2 bases on V and 0 bases on J, plus 12 bases between the germline ends. CDR1 and CDR2 are drawn from the germline V gene (reference sequence): GTSNPN, SVGIG. From cysteine to phenylalanine, the CDR3 is 15 amino acids long. The read is trimmed to its CDR3 DNA, 45 bases read in frame from base 1. The V gene is TRBV30 and the J gene is TRBJ2-3, with the D gene not clear enough to name. This receptor was identified in an adult with an advanced solid tumor such as melanoma, head and neck, liver or kidney cancer. Specimen: CD4+ or CD8+ T cells sorted from blood, collected in a trial of the OX40 agonist ivuxolimab. The bases are TGTGCCTGGAGTCTCTTACACTCTAGCACAGATACGCAGTATTTT. It translates as CAWSLLHSSTDTQYF.